The entry below gives a single T cell receptor beta chain sequence along with its context. Profiling relied on immunoSEQ multiplex PCR, and the TCRdb table lists in-frame clones only, not all of them. The data hold approximately 160,000 clones, with under 95% observed a single time. This sample stems from a study of T cell responses to AZD1222 COVID-19 vaccine. CDR3 size: 14 residues. The ends were cut back, 2 bases at V and 0 bases at J, with 8 bases in the middle. Germline V gives CDR1 SGHRS, CDR2 YFSETQ. This sequence was found in an adult in good health. The sample here was peripheral blood, taken on day 0 of AZD1222 vaccination. The chain combines TRBV5-1 with TRBJ1-1, with no clear D. CDR3 residues: CASSFRGMNTEAFF. CDR3 DNA sequence: TGCGCCAGCAGCTTCAGAGGGATGAACACTGAAGCTTTCTTT.